This T cell receptor (beta chain) was retrieved from a study of cytomegalovirus exposure and HLA in healthy donors. Points from the study as a whole: Association with HLA alleles at 0.05 false discovery rate was found for approximately 18,000 TCR beta sequences in a later analysis.

The PCR employed 60 Vbeta primers together with 13 Jbeta primers. Repertoires were generated with immunoSEQ multiplex PCR, while TCRdb's copy carries only in-frame clones and drops some. This repertoire includes about 77,000 clones. A word on this clone: Its cognate antigen is unknown.

Trimming cost V 7 bases and J 0 bases, with 16 bases left between them. Germline values: CDR1 MNHNS, CDR2 SASEGT. The CDR3 runs to 15 residues. This sequence joins TRBV6-1 and TRBJ2-7, with D maybe TRBD2 (5 bases). The origin of this receptor is a man between 45 and 60 years old in good health and CMV-seropositive. The sample taken for sequencing was PBMCs. The CDR3 bases are TGTGCCAGCAAGGAAGGACTCACCCTCTCCTACGAGCAGTACTTC. It encodes CASKEGLTLSYEQYF.